These T cell receptor beta chains were read from a single sample in a study of cytomegalovirus exposure and HLA in healthy donors. Profiled with immunoSEQ multiplex PCR; TCRdb holds only in-frame clones, not every one. Seen here are approximately 150,000 clones, around 79% observed once, and the top ten hold less than 3%. Sequencing was carried out using PBMCs. These receptors were obtained from a female donor in good health and CMV-seronegative. CDR3s include the opening cysteine and the closing phenylalanine or tryptophan. The order of the fields is V gene, clone size, J gene, D gene, CDR3 protein, CDR3 DNA. D genes are given only for firm matches. A row's size may be missing; if present it is once, few, many or a size class.

v_gene: TRBV4-2; abundance: few; j_gene: TRBJ1-4; d_gene: TRBD1; CDR3aa: CASSRRRGTGGSTGANEKLFF; CDR3nt: TGTGCCAGCAGCCGCCGCAGGGGGACAGGGGGCTCCACGGGAGCTAATGAAAAACTGTTTTTT
v_gene: TRBV7-2; abundance: few; j_gene: TRBJ2-7; d_gene: NA; CDR3aa: CASSPTLEGEQYF; CDR3nt: TGTGCCAGCAGCCCGACCCTAGAGGGCGAGCAGTACTTC
v_gene: TRBV28; abundance: NA; j_gene: TRBJ2-2; d_gene: NA; CDR3aa: CASSLFRRNTGELFF; CDR3nt: TGTGCCAGCAGTTTATTCAGGCGAAACACCGGGGAGCTGTTTTTT
v_gene: TRBV12-5; abundance: NA; j_gene: TRBJ2-7; d_gene: NA; CDR3aa: CASGLGRTPGGEQYF; CDR3nt: TGTGCTAGTGGTTTGGGGCGGACACCCGGGGGAGAGCAGTACTTC
v_gene: TRBV19; abundance: NA; j_gene: TRBJ2-1; d_gene: NA; CDR3aa: CATPRGSGTPPGEQFF; CDR3nt: TGTGCCACACCTAGGGGATCCGGGACTCCCCCCGGGGAGCAGTTCTTC
v_gene: TRBV14; abundance: NA; j_gene: TRBJ2-1; d_gene: NA; CDR3aa: CASSQLAGPYSYNEQFF; CDR3nt: TGTGCCAGCAGCCAACTGGCAGGGCCTTACTCCTACAATGAGCAGTTCTTC
v_gene: TRBV5-8; abundance: NA; j_gene: TRBJ2-7; d_gene: NA; CDR3aa: CASSLASLLAGSSYEQYF; CDR3nt: TGTGCCAGCAGCTTGGCCTCACTACTCGCCGGGAGCTCCTACGAGCAGTACTTC
v_gene: TRBV28; abundance: NA; j_gene: TRBJ1-5; d_gene: TRBD1; CDR3aa: CASSWRTGWNQPQHF; CDR3nt: TGTGCCAGCAGTTGGAGGACAGGGTGGAATCAGCCCCAGCATTTT
v_gene: TRBV6-5; abundance: NA; j_gene: TRBJ2-1; d_gene: TRBD2; CDR3aa: CASSSLAGGEAEQFF; CDR3nt: TGTGCCAGCAGTTCTTTAGCGGGAGGGGAAGCTGAGCAGTTCTTC
v_gene: TRBV7-2; abundance: NA; j_gene: TRBJ2-7; d_gene: TRBD2; CDR3aa: CASSSWTSSYEQYF; CDR3nt: TGTGCCAGCAGCTCTTGGACTAGCTCCTACGAGCAGTACTTC
v_gene: TRBV7-9; abundance: NA; j_gene: TRBJ2-7; d_gene: NA; CDR3aa: CASTQGPRLGTYEQYF; CDR3nt: TGTGCCAGCACCCAAGGGCCGAGACTAGGAACCTACGAGCAGTACTTC
v_gene: TRBV18; abundance: few; j_gene: TRBJ2-3; d_gene: NA; CDR3aa: CASSAIADTQYF; CDR3nt: TGTGCCAGCTCCGCTATAGCAGATACGCAGTATTTT
v_gene: TRBV15; abundance: NA; j_gene: TRBJ2-1; d_gene: TRBD2; CDR3aa: CATRAQTSGEYNEQFF; CDR3nt: TGTGCCACCAGGGCACAGACTAGCGGGGAATACAATGAGCAGTTCTTC
v_gene: TRBV6-6; abundance: NA; j_gene: TRBJ2-2; d_gene: TRBD1; CDR3aa: CASSDRGPTGELFF; CDR3nt: TGTGCCAGCAGTGACAGGGGCCCCACCGGGGAGCTGTTTTTT
v_gene: TRBV28; abundance: NA; j_gene: TRBJ2-7; d_gene: TRBD1; CDR3aa: CASSLGQVGFGQYF; CDR3nt: TGTGCCAGCAGTTTGGGACAGGTGGGGTTCGGGCAGTACTTC
v_gene: TRBV28; abundance: NA; j_gene: TRBJ1-1; d_gene: TRBD1; CDR3aa: CASSLMTGKTEAFF; CDR3nt: TGTGCCAGCAGTTTGATGACAGGGAAGACTGAAGCTTTCTTT
v_gene: TRBV4-3; abundance: NA; j_gene: TRBJ2-6; d_gene: NA; CDR3aa: CASSQDTGTGANVLTF; CDR3nt: TGCGCCAGCAGCCAAGACACGGGGACTGGGGCCAACGTCCTGACTTTC
v_gene: TRBV4-3; abundance: NA; j_gene: TRBJ1-5; d_gene: NA; CDR3aa: CASSLEMDQPQHF; CDR3nt: TGCGCCAGCAGCCTCGAGATGGATCAGCCCCAGCATTTT
v_gene: TRBV12-5; abundance: NA; j_gene: TRBJ2-1; d_gene: NA; CDR3aa: CASGLTGMGHEQFF; CDR3nt: TGTGCTAGTGGTTTGACAGGGATGGGCCATGAGCAGTTCTTC
v_gene: TRBV2; abundance: NA; j_gene: TRBJ1-1; d_gene: NA; CDR3aa: CASNRANTEAFF; CDR3nt: TGTGCCAGCAACAGAGCAAACACTGAAGCTTTCTTT
v_gene: TRBV2; abundance: NA; j_gene: TRBJ2-2; d_gene: TRBD2; CDR3aa: CASSPSGGANTGELFF; CDR3nt: TGTGCCAGCAGCCCCAGCGGGGGGGCGAACACCGGGGAGCTGTTTTTT
v_gene: TRBV28; abundance: NA; j_gene: TRBJ1-5; d_gene: NA; CDR3aa: CASSSPPHEASNQPQHF; CDR3nt: TGTGCCAGCAGTTCTCCCCCTCATGAGGCTAGCAATCAGCCCCAGCATTTT
v_gene: TRBV5-1; abundance: NA; j_gene: TRBJ2-3; d_gene: TRBD2; CDR3aa: CASSLALAGGPPDTQYF; CDR3nt: TGCGCCAGCAGCTTGGCCCTAGCGGGGGGGCCCCCAGATACGCAGTATTTT
v_gene: TRBV6-5; abundance: few; j_gene: TRBJ2-7; d_gene: TRBD1; CDR3aa: CASSVGTGDEQYF; CDR3nt: TGTGCCAGCAGTGTAGGGACAGGGGACGAGCAGTACTTC
v_gene: TRBV7-9; abundance: NA; j_gene: TRBJ2-1; d_gene: TRBD1; CDR3aa: CASLLETGRGGQFF; CDR3nt: TGTGCCAGCCTCCTAGAGACAGGGAGAGGGGGGCAGTTCTTC
v_gene: TRBV4-1; abundance: NA; j_gene: TRBJ1-4; d_gene: NA; CDR3aa: CASTKAPMSEKLFF; CDR3nt: TGCGCCAGCACTAAAGCCCCCATGAGTGAAAAACTGTTTTTT
v_gene: TRBV5-4; abundance: NA; j_gene: TRBJ2-1; d_gene: TRBD2; CDR3aa: CASSLGAGGPANEQFF; CDR3nt: TGTGCCAGCAGCTTGGGGGCGGGAGGGCCAGCAAATGAGCAGTTCTTC
v_gene: TRBV7-9; abundance: NA; j_gene: TRBJ1-5; d_gene: TRBD1; CDR3aa: CASSRTGPNQPQHF; CDR3nt: TGTGCCAGCAGCCGGACAGGGCCGAATCAGCCCCAGCATTTT
v_gene: TRBV19; abundance: NA; j_gene: TRBJ1-1; d_gene: TRBD1; CDR3aa: CASSTQGALTEAFF; CDR3nt: TGTGCCAGTAGCACCCAGGGGGCTCTCACTGAAGCTTTCTTT
v_gene: TRBV7-2; abundance: NA; j_gene: TRBJ1-1; d_gene: TRBD1; CDR3aa: CASSLARTGNTEAFF; CDR3nt: TGTGCCAGCAGCTTAGCGAGGACAGGGAACACTGAAGCTTTCTTT